This T cell receptor (beta chain) was retrieved from a study of early stage breast cancer tumors. Regarding the study as a whole: Blood repertoires resembled normal breast more than tumor.

Blood replicates held 0.5 ug DNA, tumor or normal breast approximately 1.5 ug, two each. Here immunoSEQ multiplex PCR was the method, and the copy in TCRdb shows in-frame clones only, minus some. Altogether tens of thousands of clones are present, 60% to 85% being singletons, with the ten largest covering around 3.7%. Turning to this clone: What it recognizes is unknown.

This TCR derives from a person between 30 and 45 years old with breast cancer. The source material was blood.

The CDR3, as DNA: TGCGCCAGCAGCTTAACAGGGGGCACCTACAATGAGCAGTTCTTC. Protein: CASSLTGGTYNEQFF. V gene TRBV5-1 combines with J gene TRBJ2-1; 9 bases are shared with TRBD1. Germline loops: CDR1 SGHRS, CDR2 YFSETQ. The J segment lost 2 bases and the V segment lost 2 bases, leaving 2 bases of the junction unmatched. The CDR3 sequence is 15 residues long.